This TCR beta chain was observed in a study of blood T cell repertoires in COVID-19. In the study overall: Whether acute or convalescent, the COVID-19 samples came from the United States, Italy and Spain. Sample material is recorded as cDNA or gDNA derived from T cells, B-cell-depleted T cells, or PBMCs.

This clone was seen once. In the study's own analysis: By means of reference gene primer amplification, nucleated cell counts were estimated. Assay: immunoSEQ multiplex PCR; the TCRdb copy retains only in-frame clones and omits some. From that table come the V and J calls and clone size; the DNA was used to work out D and trimming. Here the sample spans under 200,000 clones, roughly four fifths being singletons. CDR1 is SQVTM, CDR2 ANQGSEA, per germline. V lost 4 bases, J lost 3 bases, and 2 bases stayed unmatched. The CDR3 length is 12 residues. The source of this sequence is a man aged 65 to 85 who had recovered from COVID-19. J is TRBJ2-7 and V is TRBV29-1, with 8 bases fitting TRBD1. Source material: peripheral blood. This CDR3 is CSVGDRNYEQYF. CDR3 nucleotide sequence: TGCAGCGTTGGGGACAGGAACTACGAGCAGTACTTC.